A selection of T cell receptor beta chains follows, all from one sample in a study of response to subunit inactivated influenza vaccine. TCRdb processed the RT-PCR reads anew with MiXCR; each CDR3 protein has one entry. The table shows about 520,000 distinct CDR3 sequences, with about 25% occurring only once. Sequenced material: CD4+ T cells sorted from PBMCs, taken 5 days after vaccination. All receptors derive from a man over 45 who received an inactivated influenza vaccine. Both conserved end residues are part of each CDR3. The D gene is left open where the match is weak. Clone size is not always given. Where it is, it says once, few, many or a class for expanded clones.

D gene: NA
J gene: TRBJ1-4
V gene: TRBV4-1
clone size: NA
CDR3 DNA: TGCGCCAGCAGCCAAGTTTGGGCTGGTGAAAAACTGTTTTTT
CDR3 protein: CASSQVWAGEKLFF

D gene: TRBD1
J gene: TRBJ2-3
V gene: TRBV28
clone size: few
CDR3 DNA: TGTGCCAGCAGTTCTCCAGGGGGAGTGGGCACAGATACGCAGTATTTT
CDR3 protein: CASSSPGGVGTDTQYF

D gene: TRBD1
J gene: TRBJ1-2
V gene: TRBV4-3
clone size: NA
CDR3 DNA: TGCGCCAGCAGCCTTACAGGGGACAGCTACTATGGCTACACCTTC
CDR3 protein: CASSLTGDSYYGYTF

D gene: TRBD2
J gene: TRBJ2-1
V gene: TRBV5-1
clone size: few
CDR3 DNA: TGCGCCAGCAGCGTGACTAGCGGGGGTTACAATGAGCAGTTCTTC
CDR3 protein: CASSVTSGGYNEQFF

D gene: TRBD1
J gene: TRBJ2-7
V gene: TRBV7-2
clone size: few
CDR3 DNA: TGTGCCAGCAGCTTATTCTTGACAGGGACCTACGAGCAGTACTTC
CDR3 protein: CASSLFLTGTYEQYF

D gene: NA
J gene: TRBJ2-7
V gene: TRBV12-3/TRBV12-4
clone size: NA
CDR3 DNA: TGTGCCAGCAGTTTAAGTAGCGGTGAGCAGTACTTC
CDR3 protein: CASSLSSGEQYF

D gene: TRBD1
J gene: TRBJ1-2
V gene: TRBV7-2
clone size: NA
CDR3 DNA: TGTGCCAGCAGCTTAGGGGCAGGGGGCGTTGACTATGGCTACACCTTC
CDR3 protein: CASSLGAGGVDYGYTF

D gene: NA
J gene: TRBJ1-1
V gene: TRBV6-4
clone size: NA
CDR3 DNA: TGTGCCAGCAGTAAGGAATACGCCTCGAACACTGAAGCTTTCTTT
CDR3 protein: CASSKEYASNTEAFF

D gene: NA
J gene: TRBJ1-1
V gene: TRBV7-2
clone size: NA
CDR3 DNA: TGTGCCAGCAGCTTTTCATCCCCTGAAGCTTTCTTT
CDR3 protein: CASSFSSPEAFF

D gene: NA
J gene: TRBJ2-5
V gene: TRBV5-1
clone size: NA
CDR3 DNA: TGCGCCAGCAGCGCGACAGTCATAGGGGGAGAGACCCAGTACTTC
CDR3 protein: CASSATVIGGETQYF

D gene: TRBD1
J gene: TRBJ1-5
V gene: TRBV5-5
clone size: NA
CDR3 DNA: TGTGCCAGCAGCTTGTTTGAGGGGGCGCGACAGCCCCAGCATTTT
CDR3 protein: CASSLFEGARQPQHF

D gene: NA
J gene: TRBJ1-6
V gene: TRBV11-1
clone size: NA
CDR3 DNA: TGTGCCAGCAGCTCAAGGAACAGCCCTAATTCACCCCTCCACTTT
CDR3 protein: CASSSRNSPNSPLHF

D gene: NA
J gene: TRBJ1-2
V gene: TRBV29-1
clone size: NA
CDR3 DNA: TGCAGCGTTGCGGATGGCTACACCTTC
CDR3 protein: CSVADGYTF

D gene: NA
J gene: TRBJ2-3
V gene: TRBV28
clone size: NA
CDR3 DNA: TGTGCCAGCAGTTTGGGATGGAATACGCAGTATTTT
CDR3 protein: CASSLGWNTQYF

D gene: TRBD2
J gene: TRBJ2-3
V gene: TRBV20-1
clone size: NA
CDR3 DNA: TGCAGTGCTAGGACGGCAGCGGGAGGCACAGATACGCAGTATTTT
CDR3 protein: CSARTAAGGTDTQYF

D gene: TRBD2
J gene: TRBJ2-7
V gene: TRBV28
clone size: NA
CDR3 DNA: TGTGCCAGCAGACTAGCGGGGGGGTGGCAGTACTTC
CDR3 protein: CASRLAGGWQYF

D gene: TRBD2
J gene: TRBJ2-3
V gene: TRBV6-1
clone size: NA
CDR3 DNA: TGTGCCAGCTCCGGCGGGGGGACCCCCCCCACAGATACGCAGTATTTT
CDR3 protein: CASSGGGTPPTDTQYF

D gene: NA
J gene: TRBJ2-3
V gene: TRBV6-5
clone size: few
CDR3 DNA: TGTGCCAGCAGTTCGGGACAAATCACAGATACGCAGTATTTT
CDR3 protein: CASSSGQITDTQYF

D gene: NA
J gene: TRBJ1-5
V gene: TRBV3-1
clone size: NA
CDR3 DNA: TGTGCCAGCAGCCCCCGGTCGAGACAGCCCCAGCATTTT
CDR3 protein: CASSPRSRQPQHF

D gene: TRBD2
J gene: TRBJ2-5
V gene: TRBV6-1
clone size: NA
CDR3 DNA: TGTGCCAGCAGCCCCACCATAGGGCGGGGGGCCGCCCGGGAGACCCAGTACTTC
CDR3 protein: CASSPTIGRGAARETQYF

D gene: NA
J gene: TRBJ2-7
V gene: TRBV7-9
clone size: NA
CDR3 DNA: TGTGCCAGCAGCTTAGGGCTAGCGAGCAACGAGCAGTACTTC
CDR3 protein: CASSLGLASNEQYF

D gene: NA
J gene: TRBJ2-3
V gene: TRBV20-1
clone size: NA
CDR3 DNA: TGCAGTGCTAGTAGAGGGAGAGGTGCAGATACGCAGTATTTT
CDR3 protein: CSASRGRGADTQYF